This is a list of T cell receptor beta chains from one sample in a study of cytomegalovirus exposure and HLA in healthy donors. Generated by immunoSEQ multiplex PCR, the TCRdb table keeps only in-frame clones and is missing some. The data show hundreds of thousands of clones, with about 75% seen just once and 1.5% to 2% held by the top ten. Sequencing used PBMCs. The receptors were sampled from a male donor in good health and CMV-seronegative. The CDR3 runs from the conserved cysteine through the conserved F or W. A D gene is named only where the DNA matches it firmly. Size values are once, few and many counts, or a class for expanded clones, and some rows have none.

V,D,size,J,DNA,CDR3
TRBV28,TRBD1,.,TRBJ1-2,TGTGCCAGCAGTGGGGGACAGGGGGCACATGGCTACACCTTC,CASSGGQGAHGYTF
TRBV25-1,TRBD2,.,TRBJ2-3,TGTGCCAGTAGTAGCGGGAATACGCAGTATTTT,CASSSGNTQYF
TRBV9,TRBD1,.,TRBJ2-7,TGTGCCAGCAGCTTCCGGGACAGGGCTTACGAGCAGTACTTC,CASSFRDRAYEQYF
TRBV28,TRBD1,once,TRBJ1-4,TGTGCCAGCATCCCAAGGGGGCGCGGTGAAAAACTGTTTTTT,CASIPRGRGEKLFF
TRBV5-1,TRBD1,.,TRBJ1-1,TGCGCCAGCAGCTTGCGACAGGGTGAGAACACTGAAGCTTTCTTT,CASSLRQGENTEAFF
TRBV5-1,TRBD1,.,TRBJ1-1,TGCGCCAGCAGCCGGACAGGGGTCGGGAACACTGAAGCTTTCTTT,CASSRTGVGNTEAFF
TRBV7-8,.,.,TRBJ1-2,TGTGCCAGCAGCTTAGGGGGCGCAGGCTATGGCTACACCTTC,CASSLGGAGYGYTF
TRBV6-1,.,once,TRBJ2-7,TGTGCCAGCGCGAACTACCTCTACGAGCAGTACTTC,CASANYLYEQYF
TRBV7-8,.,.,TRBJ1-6,TGTGCCAGCAGCGCCCCCCCTGCGGGGTCCTATAATTCACCCCTCCACTTT,CASSAPPAGSYNSPLHF
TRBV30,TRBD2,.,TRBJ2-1,TGTGCCTGGAGTGTACGGGGGGGGGACAATGAGCAGTTCTTC,CAWSVRGGDNEQFF
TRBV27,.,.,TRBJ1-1,TGTGCCAGCAGTCGAGGTATTGCGGGGACTGAAGCTTTCTTT,CASSRGIAGTEAFF
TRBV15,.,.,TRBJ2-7,TGTGCCACCAGCAGAGATGGGGGCGCGGTTGCCTACGAGCAGTACTTC,CATSRDGGAVAYEQYF
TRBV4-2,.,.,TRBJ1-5,TGTGCCAGCAGCCAAGATTACCGGGGGTATAGCAATCAGCCCCAGCATTTT,CASSQDYRGYSNQPQHF
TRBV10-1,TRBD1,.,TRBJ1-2,TGCGCCAGTAGACAGGGACACTATGGCTACACCTTC,CASRQGHYGYTF
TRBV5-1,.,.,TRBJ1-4,TGCGCCAGCAGCTCAGACAGGCGGACTAATGAAAAACTGTTTTTT,CASSSDRRTNEKLFF
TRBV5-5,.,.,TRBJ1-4,TGTGCCAGCAGCTTGGCTCAGAATGAAAAACTGTTTTTT,CASSLAQNEKLFF
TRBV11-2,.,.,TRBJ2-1,TGTGCCAGCAGCCCCATTTTCATTCGAGCCAATGAGCAGTTCTTC,CASSPIFIRANEQFF
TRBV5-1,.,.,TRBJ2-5,TGCGCCAGCAGCCCTCTCGGGGGTCAAGAGACCCAGTACTTC,CASSPLGGQETQYF
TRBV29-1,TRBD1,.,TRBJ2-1,TGCAGCGTTGACTCCCCAGCGACAGGGGGTGACCATGATGAGCAGTTCTTC,CSVDSPATGGDHDEQFF
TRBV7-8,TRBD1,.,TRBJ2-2,TGTGCCAGCAGCTCCCGGGACAGGGGAAGCGCCGGGGAGCTGTTTTTT,CASSSRDRGSAGELFF
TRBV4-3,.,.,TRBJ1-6,TGCGCCAGCAGCCCTCGTGTCGGTTCACCCCTCCACTTT,CASSPRVGSPLHF
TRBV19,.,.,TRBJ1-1,TGTGCCAGTAGTATCGGCGGGAACACTGAAGCTTTCTTT,CASSIGGNTEAFF
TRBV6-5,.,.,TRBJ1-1,TGTGCCAGCAGTCCCCCGGGGGGGGGCACTGAAGCTTTCTTT,CASSPPGGGTEAFF
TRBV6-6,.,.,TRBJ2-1,TGTGCCAGCAGGCCCAATACCAGGAATGAGCAGTTCTTC,CASRPNTRNEQFF
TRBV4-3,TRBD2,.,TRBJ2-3,TGCGCCAGCAGCCAAGATGGGCAGCGGGGGGACCGTGATACGCAGTATTTT,CASSQDGQRGDRDTQYF
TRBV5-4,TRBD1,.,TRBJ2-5,TGTGCCAGCAGCTTGGCAGGGGGAAGAGAGACCCAGTACTTC,CASSLAGGRETQYF
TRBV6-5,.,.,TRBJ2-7,TGTGCCAGCAGCACCATTACAGGAGCCTACGAGCAGTACTTC,CASSTITGAYEQYF
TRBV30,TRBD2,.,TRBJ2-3,TGTGCCTGGAGTGGCGGGGGAGATACGCAGTATTTT,CAWSGGGDTQYF
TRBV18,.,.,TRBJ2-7,TGTGCCAGCTCACCGGACAGCTACGAGCAGTACTTC,CASSPDSYEQYF
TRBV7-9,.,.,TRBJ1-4,TGTGCCAGCAGCTTAGGTCTTCCGGCTAATGAAAAACTGTTTTTT,CASSLGLPANEKLFF
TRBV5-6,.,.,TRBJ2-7,TGTGCCAGCAGCCCGGGGGCCTACGAGCAGTACTTC,CASSPGAYEQYF
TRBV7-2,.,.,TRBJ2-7,TGTGCCAGCAGCCGACGGGACTCCGCCTACGAGCAGTACTTC,CASSRRDSAYEQYF